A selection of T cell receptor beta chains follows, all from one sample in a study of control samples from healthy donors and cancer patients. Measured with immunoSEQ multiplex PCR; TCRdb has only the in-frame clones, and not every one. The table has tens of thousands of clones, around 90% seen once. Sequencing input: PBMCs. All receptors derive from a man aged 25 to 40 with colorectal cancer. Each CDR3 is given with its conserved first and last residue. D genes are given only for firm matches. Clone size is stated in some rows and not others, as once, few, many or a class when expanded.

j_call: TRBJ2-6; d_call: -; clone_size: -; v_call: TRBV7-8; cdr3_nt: TGTGCCAGCAGCTTAAGGCGATTCAGCTCTGGGGCCAACGTCCTGACTTTC; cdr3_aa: CASSLRRFSSGANVLTF
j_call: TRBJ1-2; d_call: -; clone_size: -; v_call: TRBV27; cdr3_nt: TGTGCCAGCAGTTTATCTAGGTCTCTTGGCTACACCTTC; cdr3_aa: CASSLSRSLGYTF
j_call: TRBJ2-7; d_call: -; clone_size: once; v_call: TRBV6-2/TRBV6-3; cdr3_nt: TGTGCCAGCAGTGATGGGGGGTACTCCTACGAGCAGTACTTC; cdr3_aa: CASSDGGYSYEQYF
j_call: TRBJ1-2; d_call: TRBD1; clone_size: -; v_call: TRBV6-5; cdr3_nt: TGTGCCAGCAGTCGCAGGGGGCTGGGGGGCTACACCTTC; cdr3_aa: CASSRRGLGGYTF
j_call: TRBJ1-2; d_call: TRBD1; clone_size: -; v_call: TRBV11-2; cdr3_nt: TGTGCCAGCAGCCCAACGACAGGGGGCTATGGCTACACCTTC; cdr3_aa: CASSPTTGGYGYTF
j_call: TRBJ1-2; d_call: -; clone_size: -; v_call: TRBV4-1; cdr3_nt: TGCGCCAGCAGCCAATCCGGGACGACCTGGGGCTACACCTTC; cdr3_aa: CASSQSGTTWGYTF
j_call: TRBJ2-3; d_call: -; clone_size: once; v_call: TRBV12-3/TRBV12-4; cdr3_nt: TGTGCCAGCGGGGCCCGGACAGATACGCAGTATTTT; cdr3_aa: CASGARTDTQYF
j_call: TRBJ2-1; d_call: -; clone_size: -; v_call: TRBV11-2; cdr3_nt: TGTGCCAGCAGCTTAGTTATTGGGCTGAACAATGAGCAGTTCTTC; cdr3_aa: CASSLVIGLNNEQFF
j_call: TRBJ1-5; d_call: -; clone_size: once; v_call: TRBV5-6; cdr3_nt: TGTGCCAGCAGCCGAGAAAATGATCAGCCCCAGCATTTT; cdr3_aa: CASSRENDQPQHF
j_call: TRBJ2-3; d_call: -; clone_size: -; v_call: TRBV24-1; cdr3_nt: TGTGCCACCGCCGGCACAGATACGCAGTATTTT; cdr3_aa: CATAGTDTQYF
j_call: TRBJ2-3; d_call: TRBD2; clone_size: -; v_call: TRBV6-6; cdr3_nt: TGTGCCAGCAGCTACCTAGCGGGGGGGTCCACAGATACGCAGTATTTT; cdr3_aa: CASSYLAGGSTDTQYF
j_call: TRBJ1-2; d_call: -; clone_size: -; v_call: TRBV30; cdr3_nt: TGTGCCTGGACCCAGGGCCCCCATGGCTACACCTTC; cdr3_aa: CAWTQGPHGYTF
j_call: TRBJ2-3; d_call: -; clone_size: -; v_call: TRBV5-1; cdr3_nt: TGCGCCAGCAGCTTGGACGGGGGCTTCGGCACAGATACGCAGTATTTT; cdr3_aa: CASSLDGGFGTDTQYF
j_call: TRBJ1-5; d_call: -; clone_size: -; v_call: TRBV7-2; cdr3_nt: TGTGCCAGCAGCCTAGTGGGGGACGTCAATCAGCCCCAGCATTTT; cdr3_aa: CASSLVGDVNQPQHF
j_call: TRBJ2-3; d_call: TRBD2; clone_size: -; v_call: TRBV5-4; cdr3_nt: TGTGCCAGCAGGGTGCTAGCGGGGCCAGATACGCAGTATTTT; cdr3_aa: CASRVLAGPDTQYF
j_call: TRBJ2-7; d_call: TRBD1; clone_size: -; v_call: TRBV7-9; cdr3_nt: TGTGCCAGCACTCCCGGGACAGGGGCTTCTTTCAGCTCCTACGAGCAGTACTTC; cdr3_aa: CASTPGTGASFSSYEQYF
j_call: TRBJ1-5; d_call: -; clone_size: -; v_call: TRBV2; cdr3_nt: TGTGCCAGCAGTGTGCGGGACGATCAGCCCCAGCATTTT; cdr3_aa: CASSVRDDQPQHF
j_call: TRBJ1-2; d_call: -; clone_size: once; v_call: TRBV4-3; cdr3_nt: TGCGCCAGCAGCCCCATCAGTGGGAAGTTGGGCTACACCTTC; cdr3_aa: CASSPISGKLGYTF
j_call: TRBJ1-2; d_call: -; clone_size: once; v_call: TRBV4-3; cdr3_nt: TGCGCCAGCAGCCAAGATGGGGGCCGAGGCTACACCTTC; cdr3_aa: CASSQDGGRGYTF
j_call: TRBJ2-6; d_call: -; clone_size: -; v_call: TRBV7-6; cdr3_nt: TGTGCCAGCAGCTTAGCGCAAAGCAGCTCTGGGGCCAACGTCCTGACTTTC; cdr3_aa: CASSLAQSSSGANVLTF
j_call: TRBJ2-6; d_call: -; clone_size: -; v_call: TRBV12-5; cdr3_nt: TGTGCTAGTGGTCCTTTTGGTGGGGCCAACGTCCTGACTTTC; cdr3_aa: CASGPFGGANVLTF
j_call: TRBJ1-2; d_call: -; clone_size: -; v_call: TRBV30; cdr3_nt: TGTGCCTGGAGTGACCGGATTACCGGGGGCTACACCTTC; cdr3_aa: CAWSDRITGGYTF
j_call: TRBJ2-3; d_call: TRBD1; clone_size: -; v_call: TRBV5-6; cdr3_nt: TGTGCCAGCAGCTGGGACAGGGGGTACACAGATACGCAGTATTTT; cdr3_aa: CASSWDRGYTDTQYF
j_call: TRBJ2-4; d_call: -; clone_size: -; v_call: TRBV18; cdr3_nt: TGTGCCAGCTCAGCATACCGGACAGAAGCCAAAAACATTCAGTACTTC; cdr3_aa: CASSAYRTEAKNIQYF
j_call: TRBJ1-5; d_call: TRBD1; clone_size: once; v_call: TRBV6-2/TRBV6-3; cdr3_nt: TGTGCCAGCAGTTACTCTACCGACAGGGTATTGCCCCAGCATTTT; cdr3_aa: CASSYSTDRVLPQHF
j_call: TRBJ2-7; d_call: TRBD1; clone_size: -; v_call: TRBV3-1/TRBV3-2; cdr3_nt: TGTGCCAGCAGCCCCAAACGGACAGGCGAGCAGTACTTC; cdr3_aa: CASSPKRTGEQYF
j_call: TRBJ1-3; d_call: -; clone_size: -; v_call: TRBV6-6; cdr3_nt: TGTGCCAGCAGTTACTCGGGAAACACCATATATTTT; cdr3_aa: CASSYSGNTIYF
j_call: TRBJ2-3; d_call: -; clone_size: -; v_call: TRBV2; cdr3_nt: TGTGCCAGCAGTGTAGCCACAGATACGCAGTATTTT; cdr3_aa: CASSVATDTQYF
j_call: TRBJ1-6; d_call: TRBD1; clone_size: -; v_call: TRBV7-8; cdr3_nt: TGTGCCAGCAGCTTATTAGCGGCCTCTGGGACAGGAAATTCACCCCTCCACTTT; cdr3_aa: CASSLLAASGTGNSPLHF
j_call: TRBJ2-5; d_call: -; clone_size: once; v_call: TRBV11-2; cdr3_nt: TGTGCCAGCAGCCCCGGCCAAGAGACCCAGTACTTC; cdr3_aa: CASSPGQETQYF
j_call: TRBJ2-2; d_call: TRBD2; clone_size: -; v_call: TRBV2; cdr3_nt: TGTGCCAGCAGTGAGACTAGCCGGGGGGCCGGGGAGCTGTTTTTT; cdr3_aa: CASSETSRGAGELFF
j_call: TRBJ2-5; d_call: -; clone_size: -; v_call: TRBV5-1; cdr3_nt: TGCGCCAGCAGCGTGCAGTGGGACTTTGTACCCCAAGAGACCCAGTACTTC; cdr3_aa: CASSVQWDFVPQETQYF
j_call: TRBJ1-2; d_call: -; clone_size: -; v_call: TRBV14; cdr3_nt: TGTGCCAGCAGCCAGCAAGGGGCAGGGACGAAAGATGGCTACACCTTC; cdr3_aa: CASSQQGAGTKDGYTF
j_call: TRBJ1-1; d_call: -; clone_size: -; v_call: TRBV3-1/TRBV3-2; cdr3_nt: TGTGCCAGCAGCCAAGAGTGGGGGGTGCAAGCTTTCTTT; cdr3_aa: CASSQEWGVQAFF
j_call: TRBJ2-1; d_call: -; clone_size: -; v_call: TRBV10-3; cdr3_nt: TGTGCCATCAGAGAGACGGGGGGCGATGAGCAGTTCTTC; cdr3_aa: CAIRETGGDEQFF
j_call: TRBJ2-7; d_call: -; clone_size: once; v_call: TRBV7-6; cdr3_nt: TGTGCCAGCAGCTTAAAACAGACCTACGAGCAGTACTTC; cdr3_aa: CASSLKQTYEQYF
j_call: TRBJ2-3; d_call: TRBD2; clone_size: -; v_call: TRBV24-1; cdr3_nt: TGTGCCACCAGTGATTTAGAGGGAGGGACAGATACGCAGTATTTT; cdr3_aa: CATSDLEGGTDTQYF
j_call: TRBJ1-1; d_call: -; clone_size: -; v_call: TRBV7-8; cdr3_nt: TGTGCCAGCAGCTTAGCGCTCCAGGGGAACACTGAAGCTTTCTTT; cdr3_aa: CASSLALQGNTEAFF
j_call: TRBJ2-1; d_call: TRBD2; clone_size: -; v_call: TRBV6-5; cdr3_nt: TGTGCCAGCAGTTACGGGACTAGCGGGGGGCCCAATGAGCAGTTCTTC; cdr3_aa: CASSYGTSGGPNEQFF
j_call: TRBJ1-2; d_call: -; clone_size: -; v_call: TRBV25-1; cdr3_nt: TGTGCCAGCACCGCGGGTCAGGGGTACTATGGCTACACCTTC; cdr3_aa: CASTAGQGYYGYTF
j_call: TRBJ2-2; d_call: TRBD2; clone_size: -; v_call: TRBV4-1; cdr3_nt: TGCGCCAGCAGCCACCGGGGGGGGGCTGATAGGAACACCGGGGAGCTGTTTTTT; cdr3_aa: CASSHRGGADRNTGELFF
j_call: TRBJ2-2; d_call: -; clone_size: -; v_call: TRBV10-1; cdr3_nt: TGCGCCACCGGATCGTCCGGGGAGCTGTTTTTT; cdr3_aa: CATGSSGELFF
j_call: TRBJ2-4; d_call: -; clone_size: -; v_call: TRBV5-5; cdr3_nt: TGTGCCAGCAGCCTCGAAAACATTCAGTACTTC; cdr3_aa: CASSLENIQYF
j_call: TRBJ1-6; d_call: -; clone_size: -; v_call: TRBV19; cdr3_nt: TGTGCCAGTAGTACCCAGGGTGCGATTTCACCCCTCCACTTT; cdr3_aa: CASSTQGAISPLHF
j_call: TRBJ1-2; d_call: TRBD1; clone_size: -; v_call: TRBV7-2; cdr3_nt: TGTGCCAGCAGCTTAGCTCTGGGACAGGGATGGGATGGCTACACCTTC; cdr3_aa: CASSLALGQGWDGYTF
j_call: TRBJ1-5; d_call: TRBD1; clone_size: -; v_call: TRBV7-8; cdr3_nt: TGTGCCAGCAGCATACAGGGGGCTCGGAGCAATCAGCCCCAGCATTTT; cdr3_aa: CASSIQGARSNQPQHF
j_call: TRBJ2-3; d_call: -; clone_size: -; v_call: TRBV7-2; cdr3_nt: TGTGCCAGCAGCTTAGCGGGACTTCTCACAGATACGCAGTATTTT; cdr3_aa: CASSLAGLLTDTQYF
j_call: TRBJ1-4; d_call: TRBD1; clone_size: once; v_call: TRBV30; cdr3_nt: TGTGCCTGGAATGGCAGGGGGCAAGCTAATGAAAAACTGTTTTTT; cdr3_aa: CAWNGRGQANEKLFF
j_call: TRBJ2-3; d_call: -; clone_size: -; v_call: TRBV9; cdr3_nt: TGTGCCAGCAGCGTAGGGGATGATACGCAGTATTTT; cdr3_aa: CASSVGDDTQYF
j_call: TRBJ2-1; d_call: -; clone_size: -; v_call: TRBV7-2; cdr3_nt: TGTGCCAGCAGCTTAGTTTGGAACAATGAGCAGTTCTTC; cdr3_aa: CASSLVWNNEQFF
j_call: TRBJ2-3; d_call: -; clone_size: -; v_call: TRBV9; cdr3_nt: TGTGCCAGCAGCGTAAGGTATAACCCCCCAGATACGCAGTATTTT; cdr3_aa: CASSVRYNPPDTQYF
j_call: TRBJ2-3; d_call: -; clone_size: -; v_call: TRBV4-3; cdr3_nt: TGCGCCAGCAGCCAAGATGGGGGTGACACAGATACGCAGTATTTT; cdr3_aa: CASSQDGGDTDTQYF
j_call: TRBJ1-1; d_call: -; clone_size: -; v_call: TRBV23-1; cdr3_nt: TGCGCCAGCAGTCTTGGGTGCAGGGAGAACACTGAAGCTTTCTTT; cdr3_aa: CASSLGCRENTEAFF
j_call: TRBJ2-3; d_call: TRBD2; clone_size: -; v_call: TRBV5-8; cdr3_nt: TGTGCCAGCAGCTTACTAGCGGGGGGAGATACGCAGTATTTT; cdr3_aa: CASSLLAGGDTQYF
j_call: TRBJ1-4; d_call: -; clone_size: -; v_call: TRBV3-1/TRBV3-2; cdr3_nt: TGTGCCAGCAGCCTCTTAGGGGGGGATAATGAAAAACTGTTTTTT; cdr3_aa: CASSLLGGDNEKLFF
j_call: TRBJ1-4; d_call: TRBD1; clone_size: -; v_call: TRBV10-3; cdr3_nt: TGTGCCACTTCCCCAACAGGGGGCGAAGGAACTAATGAAAAACTGTTTTTT; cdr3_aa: CATSPTGGEGTNEKLFF
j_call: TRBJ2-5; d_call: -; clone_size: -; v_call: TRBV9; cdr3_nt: TGTGCCAGCAGCGTAGGGGTGGGGGCGAGGGAGACCCAGTACTTC; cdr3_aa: CASSVGVGARETQYF
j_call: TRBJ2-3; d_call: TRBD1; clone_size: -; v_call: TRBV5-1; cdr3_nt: TGCGCCAGCAGTGCCGGGACAGGCAGCACAGATACGCAGTATTTT; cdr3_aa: CASSAGTGSTDTQYF
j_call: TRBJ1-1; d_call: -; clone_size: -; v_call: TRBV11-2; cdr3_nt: TGTGCCAGCAGCCAGCCATCGGCTATCGAAGCTTTCTTT; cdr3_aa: CASSQPSAIEAFF
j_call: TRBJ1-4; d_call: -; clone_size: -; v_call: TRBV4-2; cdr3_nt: TGTGCCAGCAGCCAGGGGGGAGGGAGGGAAGTTAATGAAAAACTGTTTTTT; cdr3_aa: CASSQGGGREVNEKLFF